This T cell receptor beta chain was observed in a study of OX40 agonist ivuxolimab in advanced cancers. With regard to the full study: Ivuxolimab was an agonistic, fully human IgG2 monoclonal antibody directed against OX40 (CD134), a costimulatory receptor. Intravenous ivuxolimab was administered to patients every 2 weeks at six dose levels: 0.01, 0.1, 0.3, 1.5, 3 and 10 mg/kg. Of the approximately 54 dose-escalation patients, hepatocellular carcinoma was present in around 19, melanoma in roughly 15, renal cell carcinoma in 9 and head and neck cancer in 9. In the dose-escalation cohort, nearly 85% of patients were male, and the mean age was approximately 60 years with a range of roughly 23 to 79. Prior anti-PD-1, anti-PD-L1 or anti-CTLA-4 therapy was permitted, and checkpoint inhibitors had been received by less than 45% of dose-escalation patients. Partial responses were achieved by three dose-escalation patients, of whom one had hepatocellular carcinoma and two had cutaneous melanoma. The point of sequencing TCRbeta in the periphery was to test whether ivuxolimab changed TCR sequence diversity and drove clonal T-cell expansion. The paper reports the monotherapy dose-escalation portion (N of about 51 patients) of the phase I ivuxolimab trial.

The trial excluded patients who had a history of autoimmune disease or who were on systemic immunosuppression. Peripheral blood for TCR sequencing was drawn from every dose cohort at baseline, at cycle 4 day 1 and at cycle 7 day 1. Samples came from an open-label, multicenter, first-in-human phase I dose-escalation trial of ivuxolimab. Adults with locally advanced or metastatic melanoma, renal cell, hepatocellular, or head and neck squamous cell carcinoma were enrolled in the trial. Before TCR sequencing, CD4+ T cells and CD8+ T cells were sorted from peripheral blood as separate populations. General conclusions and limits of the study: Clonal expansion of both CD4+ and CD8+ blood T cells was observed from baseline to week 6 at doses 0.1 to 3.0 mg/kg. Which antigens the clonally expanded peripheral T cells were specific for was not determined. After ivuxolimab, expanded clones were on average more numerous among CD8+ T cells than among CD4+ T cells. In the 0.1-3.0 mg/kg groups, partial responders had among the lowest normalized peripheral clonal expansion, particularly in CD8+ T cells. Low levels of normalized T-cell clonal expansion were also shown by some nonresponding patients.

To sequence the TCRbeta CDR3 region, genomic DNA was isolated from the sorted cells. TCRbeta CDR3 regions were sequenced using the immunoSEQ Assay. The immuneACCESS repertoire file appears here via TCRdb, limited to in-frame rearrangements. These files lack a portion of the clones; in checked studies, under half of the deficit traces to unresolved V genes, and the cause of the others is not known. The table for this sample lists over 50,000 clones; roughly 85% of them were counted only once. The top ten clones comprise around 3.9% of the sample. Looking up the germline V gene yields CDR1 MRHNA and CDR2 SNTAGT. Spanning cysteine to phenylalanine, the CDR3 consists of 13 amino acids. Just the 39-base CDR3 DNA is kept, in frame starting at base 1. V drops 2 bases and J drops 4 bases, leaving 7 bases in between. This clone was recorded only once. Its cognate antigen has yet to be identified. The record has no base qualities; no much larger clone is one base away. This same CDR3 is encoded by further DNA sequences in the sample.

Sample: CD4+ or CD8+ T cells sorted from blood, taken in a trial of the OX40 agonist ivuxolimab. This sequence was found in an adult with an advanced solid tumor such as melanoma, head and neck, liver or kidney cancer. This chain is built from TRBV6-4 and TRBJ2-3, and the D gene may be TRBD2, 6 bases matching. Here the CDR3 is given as CASSDGGADTQYF. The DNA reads TGTGCCAGCAGTGACGGAGGGGCAGATACGCAGTATTTT.